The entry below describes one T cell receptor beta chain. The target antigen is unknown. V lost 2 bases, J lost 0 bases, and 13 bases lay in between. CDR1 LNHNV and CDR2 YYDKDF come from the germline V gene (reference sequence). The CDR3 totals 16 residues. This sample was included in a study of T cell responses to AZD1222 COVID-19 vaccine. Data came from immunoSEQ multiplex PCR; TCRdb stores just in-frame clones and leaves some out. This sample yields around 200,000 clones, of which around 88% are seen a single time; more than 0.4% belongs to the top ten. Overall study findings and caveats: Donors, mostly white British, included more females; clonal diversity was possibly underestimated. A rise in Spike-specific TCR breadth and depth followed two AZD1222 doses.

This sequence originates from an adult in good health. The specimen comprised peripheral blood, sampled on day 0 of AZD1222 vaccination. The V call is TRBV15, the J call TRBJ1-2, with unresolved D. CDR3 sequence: CATSRPLEAANYGYTF. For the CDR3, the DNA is TGTGCCACCAGCAGACCCCTTGAGGCAGCTAACTATGGCTACACCTTC.